Reported below is one T cell receptor beta chain. Its antigen is unknown. No base-level quality is on record; no much larger clone is a single base apart. These data are taken from a study of blood T cell repertoires in COVID-19 (dated by TCRdb to 2018 to 2021). A note on the overall study: Samples from collaborators originated in the United States, Italy and Spain and spanned both the acute and convalescent phases of COVID-19. The prospective study material was composed of cDNA or gDNA derived from T cells, B-cell-depleted T cells, or PBMCs. The dataset comprised deeply sampled blood TCRbeta repertoires from subjects exposed to, actively infected with, or recovered from COVID-19. The repertoires were released in a freely available public database intended as a resource for research on the immune response to SARS-CoV-2. The samples were drawn from two sources: the first 160 participants of the ongoing ImmuneRACE study, and 950 to 1,500 subjects contributed by 6 global collaborators. Nearly every sample came with metadata listing a de-identified subject ID, COVID-19 status, age in years and sex. Where available, HLA class I and class II types were obtained from metadata supplied by the sample provider rather than from assay-based typing. Study-wide findings and limitations: Clinical and demographic metadata were provided uncurated, with the amount varying by source and participant.

In Seattle, one collaborating source enrolled patients while the infection was active and tracked those patients longitudinally over the course of disease. Each collaborating institution followed its own protocols to collect whole blood in K2EDTA tubes. For TCRbeta analysis, collaborators shipped samples as frozen whole blood, isolated PBMCs, or DNA extracted from either of those sample types. The CDR3 numbers 17 residues from cysteine through phenylalanine. Only the CDR3 DNA is retained, 51 bases long and in frame from the first base. V is cut by 3 bases and J by 0 bases, and the space between the germline ends is 12 bases. CDR1 and CDR2 are read off the germline V gene as KGHSH and LQKENI. TCRbeta CDR3 regions were amplified from genomic DNA by means of the immunoSEQ Assay, a bias-controlled multiplex PCR. Per the original workflow: Within the assay, amplification of reference gene primers was used to estimate how many nucleated cells each sample contained. Sequence reads were collapsed and filtered to measure the absolute abundance of every unique TCRbeta CDR3 rearrangement. For each sample, productive Simpson clonality was calculated by taking the square root of Simpson's diversity index across productive rearrangements. TCRdb's version of the immuneACCESS table is confined to in-frame rearrangements and falls short of the full clone set. An unresolved V gene accounts for under half of the shortfall where checked; the remainder is of unknown origin. The V and J calls and clone size come from that table; D and trimming were worked out from the DNA. The sample has about 480,000 clones on record, 85% to 90% of them singletons. 7.8% of the sample is taken by the ten largest.

Material for sequencing was peripheral blood. The receptor chain draws on TRBV18 and TRBJ2-6; the D gene is perhaps TRBD1, from 6 matching bases. This clonotype was obtained from a woman between 50 and 59 years old with COVID-19, enrolled during active disease. The CDR3 is CASSPPGQHSGANVLTF. The nucleotide sequence reads as follows: TGTGCCAGCTCACCCCCGGGACAACACTCTGGGGCCAACGTCCTGACTTTC.